This T cell receptor beta chain originates from a study of human T cells and chemical hapten exposure (dated by TCRdb to about 2021). Concerning the study at large: For sensitization, 2% DPC in acetone was applied to an approximately 2 cm by approximately 2 cm area of upper inner arm skin. Alopecia areata with under or over 50% scalp involvement, alopecia totalis and alopecia universalis were represented in the patient cohort, which was mostly female. Libraries were pooled for sequencing, and variation in per-sample TCR yields was attributed mainly to small differences in library volumes within the pool. In alopecia patients, the study followed how the peripheral blood TCR repertoire changed in vivo over primary and secondary sensitization to diphenylcyclopropenone (DPC), a hapten. Blood for TCR sequencing was provided by twenty-nine alopecia patients at one to four time points (pre-sensitization, 2, 6 and 24 weeks). Blood samples were taken from patients before sensitization (week 0) and then at 2, 6 and about 24 weeks after DPC sensitization. Patch tests used Finn chambers with 0.01% DPC on the upper back, scored after 6 days by International Contact Dermatitis Research Group standards. Throughout the study period of 20 to 30 weeks, patients also received therapeutic DPC doses to the scalp every week. Here is what the overall study found, with its caveats: Alopecia, a presumed autoimmune disease, was present in all patients, so the immune response of the patients might differ from that of healthy individuals. After repeated subsampling, the strength of the expansion versus patch-test correlation and the threshold at which it became significant changed. The number of PT1 expanded TCRs positively correlated with patch test score, significant at thresholds 8, 16 and 32 but not 4. DPC sensitization did not change the number of TCRs with a frequency above 1 in 1000, and there was no evidence of changes in global repertoire structure. Expanded TCRs formed significantly more large CDR3 similarity clusters than pre-sensitization or healthy control sets, consistent with antigen-driven responses.

This clonotype was counted many times. Which antigen it targets is not known. Per-nucleotide qualities are absent, and no much larger clonotype sits a single base away. The CDR1 and CDR2 encoded by the germline V gene are SQVTM and ANQGSEA. From its cysteine to its phenylalanine, the CDR3 spans 14 amino acids. The CDR3 DNA has 42 bases and is translated from base 1. V is shortened by 3 bases, J by 5 bases, and the region joining them spans 16 bases. Libraries were constructed by RACE. The instrument was a NextSeq 500. Library preparation attached unique molecular identifiers to individual cDNA molecules for quantitative, reproducible TCR counting. From each blood RNA sample, both TCR alpha and TCR beta chains were sequenced. The published analysis was carried out like this. A median of approximately 100,000 TCRs per sample was observed, with a range of roughly 23,224 to 700,000. V, J and CDR3 annotation of the TCR reads was carried out using the Decombinator software suite. Every sample was subsampled to the same number of TCRs (28,000) for the PS versus PT1 abundance plots. TCRs were defined as expanded if absent before sensitization and observed at least eight times at the 2-week time point. Clones were called with MiXCR by TCRdb after fastp trimmed the public reads at Q25, and only in-frame beta chains were retained. Rows are unified per CDR3 protein, each entry keeping the most common DNA and genes. The V and J calls come from TCRdb's annotation, not from the publication. This sample is represented by tens of thousands of distinct CDR3 sequences; around 9.4% of them were singletons. The ten largest clones represent 11% to 15% of the sample.

The time point label for this specimen denotes: pre-sensitization, week 0. This sample's treatment or condition label indicates: therapeutic diphenylcyclopropenone sensitization with weekly scalp DPC. At each patch-test visit, blood was drawn before the patch test was applied. Patients were eligible if aged 18 to 70, diagnosed with alopecia and judged suitable for DPC therapy, and pregnant patients were excluded. Total RNA was extracted from unfractionated whole blood that had been collected in Tempus Blood RNA tubes. This sequence was found in a woman aged 35 to 49 with alopecia areata. Some clones in this sample may be carry-over from other donors' samples. The source material was whole blood, sampled in connection with sensitization to the hapten diphenylcyclopropenone (DPC). The chain uses TRBV29-1 and TRBJ1-2; the D gene is perhaps TRBD1, from 6 matching bases. The DNA is TGCAGCGTTGAGGGGAAGGGGGAGTATTATGGCTACACCTTC. Translated, it reads CSVEGKGEYYGYTF.